This entry concerns a single TCR beta chain. Germline CDR1 is LGHNA and CDR2 is YNFKEQ. V was trimmed by 1 base and J by 4 bases, leaving 14 bases between them. The CDR3 spans 16 residues. The data derive from a study of OX40 agonist ivuxolimab in advanced cancers. Across the study: Three dose-escalation patients had partial responses: one with hepatocellular carcinoma and two with cutaneous melanoma.

Sequencing used immunoSEQ multiplex PCR; TCRdb keeps in-frame clones, though not all of them. The sample records more than 60,000 clones, about 89% being singletons. This TCR derives from an adult with an advanced solid tumor such as melanoma, head and neck, liver or kidney cancer. The chain uses TRBV4-2 and TRBJ1-5; D possibly corresponds to TRBD1 (5 bases). Sample: CD4+ or CD8+ T cells sorted from blood, taken in a trial of the OX40 agonist ivuxolimab. This chain's CDR3 is CASSQAWGARNQPQHF. CDR3 bases: TGTGCCAGCAGCCAAGCTTGGGGCGCCCGGAATCAGCCCCAGCATTTT.